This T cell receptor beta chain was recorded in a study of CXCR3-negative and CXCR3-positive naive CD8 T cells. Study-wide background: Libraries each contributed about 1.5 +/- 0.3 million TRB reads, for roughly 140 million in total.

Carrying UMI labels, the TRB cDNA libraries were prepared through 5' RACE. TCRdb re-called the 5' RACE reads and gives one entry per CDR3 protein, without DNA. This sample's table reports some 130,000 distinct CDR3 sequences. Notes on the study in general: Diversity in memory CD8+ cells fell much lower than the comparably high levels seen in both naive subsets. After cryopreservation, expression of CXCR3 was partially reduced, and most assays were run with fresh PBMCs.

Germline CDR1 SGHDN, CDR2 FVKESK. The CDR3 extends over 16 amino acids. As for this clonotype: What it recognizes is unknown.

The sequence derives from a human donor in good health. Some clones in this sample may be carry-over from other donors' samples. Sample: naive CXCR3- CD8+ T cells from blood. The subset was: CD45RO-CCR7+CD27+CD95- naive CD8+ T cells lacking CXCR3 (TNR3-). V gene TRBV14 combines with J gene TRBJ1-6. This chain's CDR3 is CASSHDRTLYNSPLHF.